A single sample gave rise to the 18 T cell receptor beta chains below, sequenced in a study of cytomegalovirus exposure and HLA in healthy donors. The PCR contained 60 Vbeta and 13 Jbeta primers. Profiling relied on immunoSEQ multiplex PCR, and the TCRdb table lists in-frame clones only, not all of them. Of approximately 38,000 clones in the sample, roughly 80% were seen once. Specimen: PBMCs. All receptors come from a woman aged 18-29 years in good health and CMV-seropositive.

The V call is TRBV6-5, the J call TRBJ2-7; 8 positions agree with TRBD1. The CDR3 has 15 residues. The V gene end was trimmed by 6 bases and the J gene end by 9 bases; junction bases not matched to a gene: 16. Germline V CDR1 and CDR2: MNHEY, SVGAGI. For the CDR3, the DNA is TGTGCCAGCAGCCCACTCCACCGTACCGGGACAGGGCAGTACTTC. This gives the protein CASSPLHRTGTGQYF.

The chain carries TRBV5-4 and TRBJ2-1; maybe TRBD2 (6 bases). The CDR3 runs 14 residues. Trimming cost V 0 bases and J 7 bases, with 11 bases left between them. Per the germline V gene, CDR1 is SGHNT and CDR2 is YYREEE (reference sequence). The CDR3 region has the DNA TGTGCCAGCAGCTTGGTGCTAGCGCCGAATGAGCAGTTCTTC. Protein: CASSLVLAPNEQFF.

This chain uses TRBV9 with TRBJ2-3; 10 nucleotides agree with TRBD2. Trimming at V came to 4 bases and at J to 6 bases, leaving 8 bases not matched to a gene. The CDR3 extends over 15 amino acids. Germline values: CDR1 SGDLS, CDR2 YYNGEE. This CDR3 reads CASSQSPGLADTQYF. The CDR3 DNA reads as TGTGCCAGCAGCCAGAGTCCGGGACTAGCGGATACGCAGTATTTT.

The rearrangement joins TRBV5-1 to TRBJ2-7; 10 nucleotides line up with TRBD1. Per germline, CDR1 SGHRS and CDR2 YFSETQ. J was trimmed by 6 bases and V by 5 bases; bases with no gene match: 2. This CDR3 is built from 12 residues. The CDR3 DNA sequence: TGCGCCAGCAGGACAGGGGGCTCCGAGCAGTACTTC. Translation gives CASRTGGSEQYF. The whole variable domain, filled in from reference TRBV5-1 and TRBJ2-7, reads KAGVTQTPRYLIKTRGQQVTLSCSPISGHRSVSWYQQTPGQGLQFLFEYFSETQRNKGNFPGRFSGRQFSNSRSEMNVSTLELGDSALYLCASRTGGSEQYFGPGTRLTVT.

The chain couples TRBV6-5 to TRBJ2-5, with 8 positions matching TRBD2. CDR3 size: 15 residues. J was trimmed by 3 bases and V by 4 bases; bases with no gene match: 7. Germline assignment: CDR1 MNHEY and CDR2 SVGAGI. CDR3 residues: CASSFSGTREETQYF. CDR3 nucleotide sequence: TGTGCCAGCAGTTTTTCCGGGACTAGGGAAGAGACCCAGTACTTC.

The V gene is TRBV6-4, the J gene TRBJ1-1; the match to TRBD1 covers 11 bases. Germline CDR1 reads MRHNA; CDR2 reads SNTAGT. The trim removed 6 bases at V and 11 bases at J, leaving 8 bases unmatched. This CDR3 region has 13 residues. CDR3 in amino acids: CASRYRDRGGAFF. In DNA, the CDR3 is TGTGCCAGCAGATACCGGGACAGGGGGGGGGCTTTCTTT.

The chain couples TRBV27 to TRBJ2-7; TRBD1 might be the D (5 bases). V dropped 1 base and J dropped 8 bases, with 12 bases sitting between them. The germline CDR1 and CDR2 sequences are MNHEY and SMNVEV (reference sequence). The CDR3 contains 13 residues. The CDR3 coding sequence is TGTGCCAGCAGTTTATGGGGCAGTAGTCAGCAGTACTTC. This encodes CASSLWGSSQQYF.

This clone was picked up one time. CDR3 coding DNA: TGTGCCATCAGTCAACTAGCGGGAGCAGATACGCAGTATTTT. It codes for CAISQLAGADTQYF. V usage is TRBV10-3 and J usage is TRBJ2-3, with 11 bases fitting TRBD2. In germline, CDR1 is ENHRY, CDR2 SYGVKD. Germline trimming cut 5 bases from V and 4 bases from J; bases unmatched to any gene: 2. This CDR3 contains 14 residues.

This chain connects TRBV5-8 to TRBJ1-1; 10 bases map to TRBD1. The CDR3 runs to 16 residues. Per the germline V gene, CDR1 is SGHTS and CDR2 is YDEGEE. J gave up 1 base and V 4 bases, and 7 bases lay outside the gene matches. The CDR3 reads CASSEGQGLRNTEAFF. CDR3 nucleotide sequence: TGTGCCAGCAGCGAGGGACAGGGGCTGAGGAACACTGAAGCTTTCTTT.

In DNA, the CDR3 is TGTGCCAGCAGTTCCAGTACATCGACAGGGAATGATGAAAAACTGTTTTTT. Translation: CASSSSTSTGNDEKLFF. The chain is built from TRBV27 and TRBJ1-4, with TRBD1 matching over 7 bases. CDR3 length: 17 amino acids. The trim removed 4 bases at V and 6 bases at J, leaving 14 bases unmatched. Per germline, CDR1 MNHEY and CDR2 SMNVEV (reference sequence).

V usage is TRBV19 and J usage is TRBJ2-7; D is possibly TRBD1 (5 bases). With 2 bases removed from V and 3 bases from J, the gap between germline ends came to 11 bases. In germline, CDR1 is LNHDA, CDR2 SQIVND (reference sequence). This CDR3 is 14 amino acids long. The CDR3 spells CASSIRDRDYEQYF. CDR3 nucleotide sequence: TGTGCCAGTAGTATACGAGACAGAGACTACGAGCAGTACTTC.

The CDR3 bases are TGTGCCAGCAGTGCCGGAAGGGGGCATACCTACGAGCAGTACTTC. It is translated as CASSAGRGHTYEQYF. The chain employs TRBV6-1 and TRBJ2-7, with TRBD1 matching over 7 bases. Germline V gives CDR1 MNHNS, CDR2 SASEGT. Trimming cost V 4 bases and J 2 bases; bases outside gene matches: 8. CDR3 length equals 15 residues.

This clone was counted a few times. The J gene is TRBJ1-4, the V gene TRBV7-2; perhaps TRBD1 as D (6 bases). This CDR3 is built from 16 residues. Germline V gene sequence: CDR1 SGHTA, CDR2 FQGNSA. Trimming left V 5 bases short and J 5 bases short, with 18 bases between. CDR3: CASSPTYRDTNEKLFF. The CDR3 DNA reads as TGTGCCAGCAGCCCAACCTACAGGGATACCAATGAAAAACTGTTTTTT.

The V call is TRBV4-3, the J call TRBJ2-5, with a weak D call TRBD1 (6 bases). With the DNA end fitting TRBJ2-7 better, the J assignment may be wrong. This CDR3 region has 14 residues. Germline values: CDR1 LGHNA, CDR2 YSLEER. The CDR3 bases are TGCGCCAGCAGCCAAGGGGGGCCCTCCTACGAGCAGTACTTC. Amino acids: CASSQGGPSYEQYF.

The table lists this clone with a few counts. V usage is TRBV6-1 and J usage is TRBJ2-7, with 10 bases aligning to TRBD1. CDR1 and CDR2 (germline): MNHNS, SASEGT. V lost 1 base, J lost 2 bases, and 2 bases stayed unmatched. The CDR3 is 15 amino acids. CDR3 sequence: CASSEGTGGTYEQYF. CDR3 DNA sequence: TGTGCCAGCAGTGAAGGGACAGGGGGTACCTACGAGCAGTACTTC.

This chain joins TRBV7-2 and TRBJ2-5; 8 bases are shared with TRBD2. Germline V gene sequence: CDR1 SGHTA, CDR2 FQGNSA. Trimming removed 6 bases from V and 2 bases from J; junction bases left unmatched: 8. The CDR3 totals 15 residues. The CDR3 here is CASSYRASGQETQYF. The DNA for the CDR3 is TGTGCCAGCAGTTATAGGGCTAGCGGGCAAGAGACCCAGTACTTC.

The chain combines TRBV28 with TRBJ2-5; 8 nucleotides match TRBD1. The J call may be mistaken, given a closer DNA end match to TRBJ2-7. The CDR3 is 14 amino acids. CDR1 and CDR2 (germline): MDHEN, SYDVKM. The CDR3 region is CASLHTGGSYEQYF. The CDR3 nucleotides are TGTGCCAGCCTTCATACAGGGGGCTCCTACGAGCAGTACTTC.

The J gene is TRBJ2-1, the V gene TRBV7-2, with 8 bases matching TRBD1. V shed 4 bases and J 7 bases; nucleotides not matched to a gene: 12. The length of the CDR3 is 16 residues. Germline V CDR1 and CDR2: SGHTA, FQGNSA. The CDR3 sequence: CASSSIGRQGRNEQFF. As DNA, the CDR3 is TGTGCCAGCAGCTCCATAGGTAGACAGGGGCGGAATGAGCAGTTCTTC.